This entry lists 28 T cell receptor beta chains sequenced from one sample in a study of early T cells in non-severe SARS-CoV-2 infection (dated by TCRdb to the early 2020s). The library was produced with 5' RACE. The run used a NextSeq 500. TCRdb cleaned the public reads at Q25 with fastp, built clones with MiXCR and kept in-frame beta chains. CDR3 protein sequences are deduplicated, and each keeps its most common genes and DNA. The sample yields 85,000 to 95,000 distinct CDR3 sequences; 14% to 15% were counted once. The top ten constitute 0.45% to 0.75% of the sample. Source material: whole blood. Receptors were obtained from an adult who was a healthcare worker with PCR-confirmed SARS-CoV-2 infection or an uninfected control (not recorded which).

This chain connects TRBV7-9 to TRBJ2-7; D is uncertain. Trimming cost V 4 bases and J 5 bases, with 6 bases left between them. The CDR3 is 11 residues long. Germline V gene data show CDR1 as SEHNR and CDR2 as FQNEAQ (reference sequence). DNA for the CDR3: TGTGCCAGCAGCTCGCACCACGAGCAGTACGTC. Its protein is CASSSHHEQYV.

The chain combines TRBV5-1 with TRBJ1-4; D unclear. The CDR3 loop spans 14 amino acids. V lost 2 bases to trimming and J lost 0 bases, with 5 bases between them. CDR1 and CDR2 from the germline V gene are SGHRS and YFSETQ. The CDR3 region has the DNA TGCGCCAGCAGCTTTTCTGCAACTAATGAAAAACTGTTTTTT. Translated, it gives CASSFSATNEKLFF.

This clonotype was picked up a small number of times. J is TRBJ2-4 and V is TRBV3-1; D remains unclear. V was cut by 0 bases and J by 6 bases, with 3 bases left in between. The germline gives CDR1 LGHDT, CDR2 YNNKEL (reference sequence). The CDR3 has 12 residues. The DNA for the CDR3 is TGTGCCAGCAGCCAAGAAAGAAACATTCAGTACTTC. Translating it yields CASSQERNIQYF.

This clonotype was observed at least ten times. The rearrangement links TRBV20-1 to TRBJ2-1; tentatively, D is TRBD2 (5 bases). The V end was cut by 1 base, the J end by 4 bases, with 14 bases between. Germline V gives CDR1 DFQATT, CDR2 SNEGSKA (reference sequence). The CDR3 length is 15 residues. The CDR3 DNA sequence: TGCAGTGCTAGAGTACGAAAAAGCGGATACAATGAGCAGTTCTTC. Translated, it gives CSARVRKSGYNEQFF.

The chain carries TRBV29-1 and TRBJ1-1, with D possibly TRBD1 on 6 matching bases. CDR1 is SQVTM, CDR2 ANQGSEA, per germline. V gave up 6 bases and J gave up 2 bases, with 10 bases separating them. The CDR3 is 12 amino acids. Written as DNA, the CDR3 is TGCAGCGTCGGACAGCCCAACACTGAAGCTTTCTTT. The encoded protein is CSVGQPNTEAFF.

This clonotype was seen more than once but under ten times. This chain links TRBV20-1 with TRBJ1-5, with TRBD1 identical over 7 bases. The V gene end was trimmed by 6 bases and the J gene end by 0 bases; junction bases not matched to a gene: 5. The CDR3 consists of 14 residues. Germline values: CDR1 DFQATT, CDR2 SNEGSKA (reference sequence). The CDR3, as DNA: TGCAGTGCAACACAGGGGTATAGCAATCAGCCCCAGCATTTT. The encoded protein is CSATQGYSNQPQHF.

Many counts were recorded for this clonotype. The rearrangement uses TRBV7-8 and TRBJ2-2; 8 bases align to TRBD1. The germline CDR1 and CDR2 sequences are SGHVS and FQNEAQ. The CDR3 is 17 residues long. J gave up 7 bases and V 2 bases, and 12 bases lay outside the gene matches. The CDR3 sequence: CASSLKGGQGINGELFF. In nucleotides, the CDR3 is TGTGCCAGCAGCTTAAAGGGCGGACAGGGAATCAACGGGGAGCTGTTTTTT.

The chain couples TRBV7-7 to TRBJ2-3; 8 positions match TRBD2. The CDR3 loop spans 14 amino acids. CDR1 SSHAT and CDR2 FNYEAQ come from the germline V gene (reference sequence). J was trimmed by 5 bases and V by 3 bases; bases with no gene match: 4. Here the CDR3 reads CASSLSGGRDTQYF. Here the CDR3 DNA reads TGTGCCAGCAGCTTGAGCGGGGGACGAGATACGCAGTATTTT.

This clonotype has a handful of counts. This chain joins TRBV7-6 and TRBJ2-1, with a possible D match to TRBD1 (6 bases). The CDR3 is 16 amino acids. V lost 5 bases and J lost 6, with 20 bases in between. CDR1 SGHVS and CDR2 FNYEAQ come from the germline V gene. The CDR3 sequence is CASSTPGMGAGNEQFF. CDR3 nucleotide sequence: TGTGCCAGCAGCACTCCCGGAATGGGGGCGGGCAATGAGCAGTTCTTC.

Here the CDR3 DNA reads TGTGCCAGCATTCGTGGCGGGGGGTACAATGAGCAGTTCTTC. Amino acid sequence: CASIRGGGYNEQFF. This chain connects TRBV6-6 to TRBJ2-1; TRBD2 matches 8 bases. The CDR3 runs 14 residues. Per germline, CDR1 MNHNY and CDR2 SVGAGI (reference sequence). After removal of 7 bases from V and 4 bases from J, the junction contained 6 bases not matched to a gene.

In its sample, this clonotype was seen a few times. The chain's CDR3 is CASSSLGTYKGGETQYF. The CDR3 bases are TGTGCCAGCAGCTCCCTCGGGACCTACAAAGGGGGAGAGACCCAGTACTTC. The chain combines TRBV11-2 with TRBJ2-5; TRBD1 is a possible D gene (6 bases). Germline CDR1 SGHAT, CDR2 FQNNGV. V was cut by 4 bases and J by 4 bases, with 22 bases left in between. CDR3 length equals 17 residues.

The chain recombines TRBV19 with TRBJ1-2; 7 positions agree with TRBD1. The CDR3 has 18 amino acids. V lost 7 bases and J lost 4; bases outside the gene matches: 21. Germline assignment: CDR1 LNHDA and CDR2 SQIVND (reference sequence). In nucleotides, the CDR3 is TGTGCCAGTACCTCTCAACAGGGGCCAATCTACCCAATCTATGGCTACACCTTC. Translating it yields CASTSQQGPIYPIYGYTF.

This chain links TRBV20-1 with TRBJ2-3; 9 bases agree with TRBD1. There are 15 residues in the CDR3. CDR1 and CDR2 (germline): DFQATT, SNEGSKA (reference sequence). V gave up 1 base and J gave up 4 bases; unmatched junction bases: 6. The CDR3 loop is CSARGGQGSADTQYF. DNA for the CDR3: TGCAGTGCTAGAGGAGGACAGGGGAGTGCAGATACGCAGTATTTT.

This sequence joins TRBV19 and TRBJ1-5; D is unresolved. CDR3 size: 13 residues. CDR1 LNHDA and CDR2 SQIVND come from the germline V gene (reference sequence). V was trimmed by 5 bases and J by 2 bases, leaving 7 bases between them. The CDR3: CASSFRGNQPQHF. CDR3 DNA: TGTGCCAGTAGTTTTCGTGGCAATCAGCCCCAGCATTTT.

This clonotype was recorded a few times. The gene calls are TRBV5-1 and TRBJ2-5; TRBD2 matches at 11 bases. Germline V gene lookup returns CDR1 SGHRS and CDR2 YFSETQ. The CDR3 runs to 13 residues. The V and J ends lost 1 base and 12 bases, in that order; junction bases with no gene match: 5. CDR3 in DNA: TGCGCCAGCAGCTTGACTAGCGGGGGCGCAAAGTACTTC. Protein: CASSLTSGGAKYF.

This clonotype was detected only a few times. The chain has TRBV5-4 and TRBJ1-2; 9 nucleotides match TRBD1. Germline V gene data show CDR1 as SGHNT and CDR2 as YYREEE (reference sequence). The CDR3 has 15 residues. V lost 4 bases and J lost 2; bases outside the gene matches: 6. This CDR3 is CASSPGTGNNYGYTF. The CDR3, as DNA: TGTGCCAGCAGCCCGGGGACAGGGAACAACTATGGCTACACCTTC.

This clonotype was seen only once. A much larger clone is a single base away; this may be a read error. CDR3 in amino acids: CASSVGSGNTIYF. For the CDR3, the DNA is TGTGCCAGCAGCGTAGGTTCTGGAAACACCATATATTTT. The gene calls are TRBV9 and TRBJ1-3; D gene uncertain. This CDR3 has 13 amino acids. Trimming left V 0 bases short and J 1 base short, with 2 bases between. From germline, CDR1 is SGDLS and CDR2 YYNGEE.

The gene calls are TRBV7-6 and TRBJ2-2; D possibly uses TRBD1 or TRBD2 (5 bases each). With 5 bases removed from V and 3 bases from J, the gap between germline ends came to 10 bases. The CDR3 consists of 14 residues. Germline values: CDR1 SGHVS, CDR2 FNYEAQ. The CDR3 region has the DNA TGTGCCAGCAGCGCCGGGACCCACACCGGGGAGCTGTTTTTT. Residues: CASSAGTHTGELFF.

This chain connects TRBV20-1 to TRBJ2-1; the D gene is possibly TRBD2 (5 bases). V shed 2 bases and J shed 0 bases, with 14 bases lying between them. This CDR3 comprises 16 residues. Germline V gene data show CDR1 as DFQATT and CDR2 as SNEGSKA (reference sequence). The CDR3 reads CSARTFSGSSYNEQFF. The CDR3 coding sequence is TGCAGTGCTAGAACCTTTTCGGGAAGCTCCTACAATGAGCAGTTCTTC.

This clonotype was recorded a few times. The chain has TRBV7-6 and TRBJ1-2; TRBD1 is a possible D gene (5 bases). The CDR3 has 15 residues. Germline values: CDR1 SGHVS, CDR2 FNYEAQ. Trimming pared 1 base from V and 5 bases from J, leaving 14 bases between. The CDR3 is CASSLGPGTPYGYTF. The CDR3 coding sequence is TGTGCCAGCAGCTTAGGCCCAGGGACCCCATATGGCTACACCTTC.

Only a few counts were recorded for this clonotype. The chain couples TRBV25-1 to TRBJ2-1; D gene ambiguous. This CDR3 comprises 16 residues. The germline V gene has CDR1 MGHDK and CDR2 SYGVNS. V was shortened by 0 bases and J by 0 bases, with 9 bases between the two germline ends. CDR3 DNA sequence: TGTGCCAGCAGTGAATACTTACAGAGCTCCTACAATGAGCAGTTCTTC. Protein sequence: CASSEYLQSSYNEQFF.

This clonotype showed up just a few times. The V call is TRBV7-2, the J call TRBJ1-1, with D possibly matching TRBD1 (5 bases). CDR1 is SGHTA and CDR2 is FQGNSA in the germline V gene. Trimming cost V 5 bases and J 4 bases, with 14 bases left between them. The CDR3 is 14 residues long. For the CDR3, the DNA is TGTGCCAGCAGCGTTACCCCCGGGGCCACTGAAGCTTTCTTT. Translation gives CASSVTPGATEAFF.

The DNA for the CDR3 is TGCGCCAGCAGCTTGGAGGACAGAAACACTGAAGCTTTCTTT. Protein product: CASSLEDRNTEAFF. The chain carries TRBV5-1 and TRBJ1-1, with TRBD1 as a possible D gene (6 bases). The V and J ends lost 0 bases and 2 bases respectively, with 8 bases between them. Germline CDR1 SGHRS, CDR2 YFSETQ. The CDR3 consists of 14 residues.

This clonotype was recorded a few times. The CDR3 DNA reads as TGTGCCAGCAGTGGACAGGTAAAGACTGAAGCTTTCTTT. This sequence encodes CASSGQVKTEAFF. This chain connects TRBV6-5 to TRBJ1-1; 7 bases line up with TRBD1. Germline CDR1 is MNHEY and CDR2 is SVGAGI. Trimming took 5 bases from V and 5 from J; bases not matched to a gene: 5. CDR3 length equals 13 residues.

A few counts support this clonotype. The J gene is TRBJ2-1, the V gene TRBV7-9; 8 nucleotides match TRBD1. CDR3 length equals 15 residues. The germline gives CDR1 SEHNR, CDR2 FQNEAQ (reference sequence). With V trimmed by 5 bases and J by 8 bases, 11 bases remained unmatched. CDR3: CASSRSGQVIDEQFF. The DNA of the CDR3 is TGTGCCAGCAGCCGATCGGGACAGGTAATAGATGAGCAGTTCTTC.

V gene TRBV7-3 combines with J gene TRBJ2-1; D perhaps matches TRBD2 (6 bases). Germline CDR1 reads SGHTA; CDR2 reads FQGTGA. V was cut by 5 bases and J by 5 bases, with 13 bases left in between. The length of the CDR3 is 14 residues. The CDR3 loop is CASSQRVWDNEQFF. The CDR3 region has the DNA TGTGCCAGCAGCCAGCGGGTCTGGGACAATGAGCAGTTCTTC.

The J gene is TRBJ1-1, the V gene TRBV5-6, with 8 bases matching TRBD1. This CDR3 is 16 amino acids long. The V segment lost 3 bases and the J segment 5 bases; nucleotides outside the gene matches: 12. Germline V gene data show CDR1 as SGHDT and CDR2 as YYEEEE. The CDR3 is CASSWVVGQGRTEAFF. The CDR3 DNA is TGTGCCAGCAGCTGGGTCGTAGGACAGGGTAGAACTGAAGCTTTCTTT.

This chain joins TRBV6-1 and TRBJ2-4; D may be TRBD2 (7 bases). V was pared by 11 bases and J by 0 bases, with 17 bases between. The CDR3 runs 15 residues. The germline V gene encodes CDR1 MNHNS and CDR2 SASEGT. The CDR3 nucleotides are TGTGCCGGTCAAGGGGGACTACCAGCCAAAAACATTCAGTACTTC. Translated: CAGQGGLPAKNIQYF.